Shown below are 5 T cell receptor beta chains from a single sample sequenced in a study of beta chain features in type 1 diabetes. Expressed TCRB transcripts were sequenced, since all the RNA that had been isolated was reverse transcribed. Only in-frame clones appear in the TCRdb table, and some are missing; sequencing was by immunoSEQ multiplex PCR. The sample records 300,000 to 350,000 clones, less than 10% being singletons. The sequenced material came from central memory CD4+ T cells from blood. The receptors shown here come from a woman aged 18-29 years in good health.

This clone has just a few counts. V is TRBV29-1 and J is TRBJ2-7, with 11 bases fitting TRBD2. CDR3 length: 14 amino acids. The J segment lost 4 bases and the V segment lost 4 bases, leaving 6 bases of the junction unmatched. Germline loops: CDR1 SQVTM, CDR2 ANQGSEA. The CDR3 DNA reads TGCAGCGTTGGAGGGACTAGCGGTATGTACGAGCAGTACTTC. The encoded protein is CSVGGTSGMYEQYF.

This clone appeared a few times. V is TRBV7-9 and J is TRBJ2-1; D remains unclear. The CDR3 runs to 13 residues. CDR1 and CDR2 from the germline V gene are SEHNR and FQNEAQ (reference sequence). V lost 3 bases and J lost 5, with 8 bases in between. This chain's CDR3 is CASSLSHNNEQFF. The CDR3, as DNA: TGTGCCAGCAGCTTGTCACACAACAATGAGCAGTTCTTC.

Ten or more counts support this clone. This chain connects TRBV14 to TRBJ2-1, with D hard to call. The length of the CDR3 is 15 residues. Trimming left V 1 base short and J 2 bases short, with 9 bases between. CDR1 is SGHDN and CDR2 is FVKESK in the germline V gene. CDR3 sequence reads: CASSQVHWAYNEQFF. The CDR3 DNA reads TGTGCCAGCAGCCAAGTGCATTGGGCCTACAATGAGCAGTTCTTC.

This clone came up a few times. The chain is built from TRBV7-2 and TRBJ2-2, with 7 bases identical to TRBD1. This CDR3 is 15 amino acids long. Germline trimming cut 3 bases from V and 4 bases from J; bases unmatched to any gene: 5. Germline lookup yields CDR1 SGHTA and CDR2 FQGNSA. The CDR3 region is CASSLSTGITGELFF. CDR3 nucleotides: TGTGCCAGCAGCTTGTCGACAGGGATCACCGGGGAGCTGTTTTTT.

This clone was counted between two and nine times. The chain combines TRBV19 with TRBJ1-3; no clear D gene. Germline V lookup: CDR1 LNHDA, CDR2 SQIVND (reference sequence). This CDR3 comprises 12 residues. V was clipped by 6 bases and J by 3 bases, with 6 bases between them. The CDR3 loop reads CASRTDGNTIYF. CDR3 sequence (DNA): TGTGCCAGTAGAACAGATGGAAACACCATATATTTT. Full variable domain (outside the CDR3, taken from reference TRBV19 and TRBJ1-3): DGGITQSPKYLFRKEGQNVTLSCEQNLNHDAMYWYRQDPGQGLRLIYYSQIVNDFQKGDIAEGYSVSREKKESFPLTVTSAQKNPTAFYLCASRTDGNTIYFGEGSWLTVV.